The rows below give T cell receptor beta chains drawn from one sample of a study of regulatory T cells. Sequencing used immunoSEQ multiplex PCR; TCRdb keeps in-frame clones, though not all of them. The sample shows 30,000 to 40,000 clones, approximately 93% of them seen only once. The sequenced sample was conventional CD4+ T cells sorted from blood. The receptors shown here come from a child younger than 10 with CD3G deficiency. CDR3s include the opening cysteine and the closing phenylalanine or tryptophan. A D gene is named only where the DNA matches it firmly. Where a row states a size, it is once, few, many or the class of an expanded clone; other rows omit it.

>.|TRBJ2-1|TRBV5-1|.
CASSSRDLNEQFF
TGCGCCAGCAGCTCCCGGGACCTGAATGAGCAGTTCTTC
>.|TRBJ2-7|TRBV10-3|.
CAISVQGSPYEQYF
TGTGCCATCAGTGTACAGGGATCCCCCTACGAGCAGTACTTC
>.|TRBJ2-3|TRBV28|.
CASRRASTDTQYF
TGTGCCAGCAGACGGGCGAGCACAGATACGCAGTATTTT
>once|TRBJ2-7|TRBV28|.
CASSPSGRGLGYEQYF
TGTGCCAGCAGTCCTTCGGGCAGGGGTTTGGGATACGAGCAGTACTTC
>.|TRBJ2-7|TRBV10-3|TRBD2
CATGYGTSGSRQYF
TGTGCCACCGGTTATGGGACTAGCGGGAGCCGGCAGTACTTC
>.|TRBJ1-2|TRBV28|.
CASISQKGGYTF
TGTGCCAGCATTTCCCAGAAGGGGGGCTACACCTTC
>.|TRBJ1-2|TRBV20-1|.
CSASNQYGYTF
TGCAGTGCTAGTAACCAGTATGGCTACACCTTC
>once|TRBJ1-3|TRBV28|.
CASSSRQTSGNTIYF
TGTGCCAGCAGTTCCAGACAGACCTCTGGAAACACCATATATTTT
>.|TRBJ2-7|TRBV28|TRBD1
CASSLPGQGTHEQYF
TGTGCCAGCAGTTTACCGGGACAGGGGACTCACGAGCAGTACTTC
>.|TRBJ2-6|TRBV19|.
CASSPVAGANVLTF
TGTGCCAGTAGTCCAGTAGCGGGGGCCAACGTCCTGACTTTC
>.|TRBJ2-7|TRBV6-1|.
CASSEVHEQYF
TGTGCCAGCAGTGAAGTTCACGAGCAGTACTTC
>.|TRBJ2-7|TRBV6-1|.
CASSVQSSYEQYF
TGTGCCAGCAGTGTACAGTCCTCCTACGAGCAGTACTTC
>.|TRBJ2-3|TRBV28|.
CASSSGVVGADTQYF
TGTGCCAGCAGCTCAGGGGTTGTGGGGGCAGATACGCAGTATTTT
>.|TRBJ2-2|TRBV19|.
CASSQDSNTGELFF
TGTGCCAGTAGTCAAGACTCGAACACCGGGGAGCTGTTTTTT
>.|TRBJ2-5|TRBV6-1|.
CASSPSETQYF
TGTGCCAGCAGTCCATCTGAGACCCAGTACTTC
>.|TRBJ2-3|TRBV7-9|TRBD2
CASSFPSGHTDTQYF
TGTGCCAGCAGCTTTCCTAGCGGCCACACAGATACGCAGTATTTT
>.|TRBJ2-7|TRBV28|TRBD2
CASSTLAGGLYEQYF
TGTGCCAGCAGTACTCTAGCGGGAGGCCTCTACGAGCAGTACTTC
>.|TRBJ1-1|TRBV6-1|.
CASSDSGGAKGTEAFF
TGTGCCAGCAGTGATTCGGGGGGCGCGAAGGGCACTGAAGCTTTCTTT
>.|TRBJ2-2|TRBV6-1|.
CASSKTNTGELFF
TGTGCCAGCAGTAAAACAAACACCGGGGAGCTGTTTTTT
>.|TRBJ1-2|TRBV6-1|.
CASSERPGAGNYGYTF
TGTGCCAGCAGTGAAAGACCGGGAGCCGGTAACTATGGCTACACCTTC
>.|TRBJ2-7|TRBV23-1|.
CASSPGPSYEQYF
TGCGCCAGCAGTCCCGGGCCATCCTACGAGCAGTACTTC
>.|TRBJ2-3|TRBV30|.
CAWSHTDTQYF
TGTGCCTGGAGTCATACAGATACGCAGTATTTT
>once|TRBJ2-1|TRBV28|.
CASSLRQMNEQFF
TGTGCCAGCAGTTTAAGACAGATGAATGAGCAGTTCTTC
>.|TRBJ2-1|TRBV6-1|TRBD2
CASLPGLAGYNEQFF
TGTGCCAGCTTACCGGGACTAGCGGGGTACAATGAGCAGTTCTTC
>.|TRBJ1-1|TRBV6-6|.
CASSYSKSEAFF
TGTGCCAGCAGTTACTCGAAGTCTGAAGCTTTCTTT
>.|TRBJ2-7|TRBV6-6|.
CASSYSGRDYEQYF
TGTGCCAGCAGTTACTCGGGCAGAGATTACGAGCAGTACTTC
>few|TRBJ2-1|TRBV5-1|TRBD2
CASSLAGGSTYEQFF
TGCGCCAGCAGCTTGGCGGGAGGGAGCACATATGAGCAGTTCTTC
>.|TRBJ2-5|TRBV28|.
CASSFGQQETQYF
TGTGCCAGCAGTTTCGGACAGCAAGAGACCCAGTACTTC
>.|TRBJ2-5|TRBV28|.
CASSFRGKTQYF
TGTGCCAGCAGTTTCCGGGGAAAGACCCAGTACTTC
>.|TRBJ2-1|TRBV7-9|TRBD1
CASSSGTGSDEQFF
TGTGCCAGCAGCTCGGGGACAGGGAGCGATGAGCAGTTCTTC
>.|TRBJ2-7|TRBV28|TRBD2
CASSPPPASGHEQYF
TGTGCCAGCAGTCCTCCCCCAGCTAGCGGGCACGAGCAGTACTTC
>.|TRBJ2-7|TRBV7-9|.
CASSLGRGEQYF
TGTGCCAGCAGCTTAGGTAGGGGCGAGCAGTACTTC
>.|TRBJ2-7|TRBV6-6|TRBD1
CASRNTGTGGGEQYF
TGTGCCAGCAGAAATACCGGGACAGGGGGCGGCGAGCAGTACTTC
>.|TRBJ2-1|TRBV28|.
CASSPTSYNEQFF
TGTGCCAGCAGTCCCACGTCCTACAATGAGCAGTTCTTC
>.|TRBJ1-5|TRBV19|.
CASSRDKNQPQHF
TGTGCCAGTAGTAGGGACAAGAATCAGCCCCAGCATTTT
>.|TRBJ2-1|TRBV28|.
CASSLPRASANEQFF
TGTGCCAGCAGTCTACCGAGGGCTAGCGCTAATGAGCAGTTCTTC
>.|TRBJ1-1|TRBV28|.
CASSDGAFMNTEAFF
TGTGCCAGCAGTGATGGGGCCTTCATGAACACTGAAGCTTTCTTT
>.|TRBJ2-1|TRBV7-8|.
CASSLAPWGERQFF
TGTGCCAGCAGCTTAGCCCCCTGGGGCGAGAGGCAGTTCTTC
>.|TRBJ2-5|TRBV28|.
CASSSMGRAGTQYF
TGTGCCAGCAGTTCCATGGGCCGGGCAGGGACCCAGTACTTC
>few|TRBJ1-1|TRBV28|.
CASSFDRLNTEAFF
TGTGCCAGCAGCTTCGACCGTTTGAACACTGAAGCTTTCTTT
>.|TRBJ2-2|TRBV5-1|TRBD2
CASSLSSGATGELFF
TGCGCCAGCAGCTTGTCTAGCGGAGCTACCGGGGAGCTGTTTTTT
>.|TRBJ1-5|TRBV28|.
CASSGTVSPWPQHF
TGTGCCAGCAGTGGAACGGTTTCCCCTTGGCCCCAGCATTTT
>.|TRBJ2-1|TRBV4-1|.
CASSQVVRGRNEQFF
TGCGCCAGCAGCCAAGTAGTAAGGGGACGCAATGAGCAGTTCTTC
>.|TRBJ2-1|TRBV28|.
CASSPGGMLYNEQFF
TGTGCCAGCAGCCCCGGTGGGATGCTTTACAATGAGCAGTTCTTC
>.|TRBJ2-6|TRBV28|TRBD1
CASSFGTAGANVLTF
TGTGCCAGCAGTTTTGGGACAGCTGGGGCCAACGTCCTGACTTTC
>.|TRBJ2-5|TRBV28|.
CASSSGQSETQYF
TGTGCCAGCAGTTCGGGCCAGTCAGAGACCCAGTACTTC
>.|TRBJ1-2|TRBV5-1|TRBD1
CASSPTGSGGYTF
TGCGCCAGCAGCCCGACAGGGTCAGGGGGCTACACCTTC
>.|TRBJ2-3|TRBV7-9|TRBD1
CASSFTTGVSDTQYF
TGTGCCAGCAGCTTCACGACAGGGGTGTCAGATACGCAGTATTTT
>.|TRBJ2-2|TRBV5-1|.
CASRLGNTGELFF
TGCGCCAGCAGGTTGGGGAACACCGGGGAGCTGTTTTTT
>.|TRBJ2-1|TRBV28|TRBD2
CASSLGVGRVHEQFF
TGTGCCAGCAGTTTAGGGGTAGGGAGGGTCCATGAGCAGTTCTTC
>.|TRBJ2-3|TRBV7-8|.
CASSDSQLGTQYF
TGTGCCAGCAGCGACAGCCAGTTGGGTACGCAGTATTTT
>.|TRBJ2-7|TRBV28|.
CASNGGDRFLYEQYF
TGTGCCAGCAATGGGGGGGACAGGTTTCTTTACGAGCAGTACTTC
>.|TRBJ1-5|TRBV19|.
CASSVRGSSNQPQHF
TGTGCCAGTAGTGTCAGGGGCTCGAGCAATCAGCCCCAGCATTTT
>once|TRBJ2-7|TRBV28|.
CASSLGTAGTHEQYF
TGTGCCAGCAGCCTAGGGACGGCGGGTACACACGAGCAGTACTTC
>.|TRBJ2-3|TRBV6-1|.
CASRKGSTDTQYF
TGTGCCAGCAGAAAGGGTAGCACAGATACGCAGTATTTT
>few|TRBJ2-6|TRBV28|.
CASSSQGSSGANVLTF
TGTGCCAGCAGTTCACAGGGCTCCTCTGGGGCCAACGTCCTGACTTTC
>.|TRBJ2-7|TRBV6-1|.
CASSTQGVYEQYF
TGTGCCAGCAGTACACAAGGGGTCTACGAGCAGTACTTC
>.|TRBJ1-1|TRBV13|.
CASTQGPYSPEAFF
TGTGCCAGCACCCAAGGGCCTTACTCCCCTGAAGCTTTCTTT
>.|TRBJ1-2|TRBV7-8|.
CASSPRTGNYGYTF
TGTGCCAGCAGCCCCCGGACCGGGAACTATGGCTACACCTTC